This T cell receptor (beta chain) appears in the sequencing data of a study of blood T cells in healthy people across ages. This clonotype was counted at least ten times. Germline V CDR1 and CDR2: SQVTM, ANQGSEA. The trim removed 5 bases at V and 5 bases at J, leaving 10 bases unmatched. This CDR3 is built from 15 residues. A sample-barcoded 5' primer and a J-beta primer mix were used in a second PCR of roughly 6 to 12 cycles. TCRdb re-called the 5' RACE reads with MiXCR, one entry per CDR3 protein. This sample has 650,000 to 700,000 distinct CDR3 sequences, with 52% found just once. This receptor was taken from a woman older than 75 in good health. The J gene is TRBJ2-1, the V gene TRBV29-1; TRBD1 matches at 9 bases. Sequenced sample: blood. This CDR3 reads CSVILRDRANNEQFF. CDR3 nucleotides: TGCAGCGTTATCCTCCGGGACAGGGCCAACAATGAGCAGTTCTTC.